The rows below give T cell receptor beta chains drawn from one sample of a study of OX40 agonist ivuxolimab in advanced cancers. Measured with immunoSEQ multiplex PCR; TCRdb has only the in-frame clones, and not every one. The sample includes 40,000 to 45,000 clones, less than 95% of them seen just once. The source was CD4+ or CD8+ T cells sorted from blood, collected in a trial of the OX40 agonist ivuxolimab. Source of these receptors: an adult with an advanced solid tumor such as melanoma, head and neck, liver or kidney cancer. CDR3s include the opening cysteine and the closing phenylalanine or tryptophan. D genes are given only for firm matches. Where a row states a size, it is once, few, many or the class of an expanded clone; other rows omit it.

size	D	V	J	CDR3	DNA
once	TRBD2	TRBV13	TRBJ2-7	CASSSGTSGTYEQYF	TGTGCCAGCAGCTCCGGGACTAGCGGGACCTACGAGCAGTACTTC
.	TRBD1	TRBV2	TRBJ2-5	CASSDRGETQYF	TGTGCCAGCAGTGACAGGGGGGAGACCCAGTACTTC
.	.	TRBV6-5	TRBJ2-1	CASSYSSYNEQFF	TGTGCCAGCAGTTACTCCTCCTACAATGAGCAGTTCTTC
.	.	TRBV7-9	TRBJ1-2	CASSLSTLNGYTF	TGTGCCAGCAGCTTATCTACCTTGAATGGCTACACCTTC
.	TRBD2	TRBV15	TRBJ2-2	CATSYSGSGTGELFF	TGTGCCACCAGCTATAGCGGGAGTGGGACCGGGGAGCTGTTTTTT
once	TRBD1	TRBV4-1	TRBJ2-7	CASSQSGQQSYEQYF	TGCGCCAGCAGCCAATCGGGACAGCAATCCTACGAGCAGTACTTC
.	.	TRBV28	TRBJ2-1	CASSIGAYEQFF	TGTGCCAGCAGTATCGGAGCTTATGAGCAGTTCTTC
.	.	TRBV11-2	TRBJ1-1	CASSFGGRTEAFF	TGTGCCAGCAGCTTCGGGGGCCGCACTGAAGCTTTCTTT
.	TRBD1	TRBV6-6	TRBJ1-2	CASSYLQGSNYGYTF	TGTGCCAGCAGTTACTTACAGGGGTCTAACTATGGCTACACCTTC
.	.	TRBV9	TRBJ2-3	CASSAWTESTDTQYF	TGTGCCAGCAGCGCTTGGACTGAGAGCACAGATACGCAGTATTTT
.	.	TRBV11-2	TRBJ2-3	CASSYAADTQYF	TGTGCCAGCAGCTATGCCGCGGATACGCAGTATTTT
.	.	TRBV27	TRBJ2-1	CASSLRRVPTWEQFF	TGTGCCAGCAGTTTACGGAGGGTTCCTACATGGGAGCAGTTCTTC
.	TRBD1	TRBV10-2	TRBJ1-2	CASSESTFGRGPEGYTF	TGCGCCAGCAGTGAGTCGACGTTCGGCAGGGGGCCGGAGGGCTACACCTTC
.	.	TRBV2	TRBJ1-5	CASSDPTGNQPQHF	TGTGCCAGCAGCGATCCTACAGGGAATCAGCCCCAGCATTTT
.	.	TRBV6-5	TRBJ1-1	CASRRDLAYEAFF	TGTGCCAGCAGGCGGGACTTGGCCTATGAAGCTTTCTTT
once	.	TRBV30	TRBJ1-2	CAWSASGGYYGYTF	TGTGCCTGGAGCGCCAGCGGCGGGTATTACGGCTACACCTTC
.	.	TRBV6-5	TRBJ1-2	CASSYEAGGVDGYTF	TGTGCCAGCAGTTACGAGGCGGGCGGGGTTGATGGCTACACCTTC
.	.	TRBV29-1	TRBJ1-4	CSVGDRTSEKLFF	TGCAGCGTTGGCGACCGGACGAGTGAAAAACTGTTTTTT
.	TRBD2	TRBV5-1	TRBJ2-5	CASSLFLAGGVEETQYF	TGCGCCAGCAGCTTGTTTCTAGCGGGAGGGGTGGAGGAGACCCAGTACTTC
.	.	TRBV29-1	TRBJ1-5	CSVKDSWGNQPQHF	TGCAGCGTGAAGGACTCCTGGGGCAATCAGCCCCAGCATTTT
.	TRBD1	TRBV28	TRBJ2-7	CASSTRGTGPYDYEQYF	TGTGCCAGCAGCACCCGCGGGACAGGGCCCTACGACTACGAGCAGTACTTC
.	.	TRBV5-1	TRBJ2-1	CASSLIGEQFF	TGCGCCAGCAGCTTGATCGGGGAGCAGTTCTTC
.	.	TRBV28	TRBJ2-5	CASREFDGEETQYF	TGTGCCAGCAGGGAATTCGACGGAGAGGAGACCCAGTACTTC
.	TRBD1	TRBV9	TRBJ2-1	CASSLWDRGQGEQFF	TGTGCCAGCAGCCTATGGGACAGGGGGCAAGGTGAGCAGTTCTTC
.	.	TRBV7-9	TRBJ2-3	CASRPTDTQYF	TGTGCCAGCAGACCCACAGATACGCAGTATTTT
.	TRBD1	TRBV28	TRBJ1-5	CASSSLTGTDGQPQHF	TGTGCCAGCAGTTCCCTGACAGGGACAGATGGGCAGCCCCAGCATTTT
.	.	TRBV5-6	TRBJ2-7	CASGRLADLVEQYF	TGTGCCAGCGGCCGTCTCGCGGATCTTGTGGAGCAGTACTTC
.	.	TRBV27	TRBJ2-7	CASSLSTAYEQYF	TGTGCCAGCAGTTTATCGACAGCGTACGAGCAGTACTTC